These 10 T cell receptor beta chains share one sample of origin, sequenced in a study of blood T cell repertoires in COVID-19. Produced via immunoSEQ multiplex PCR; TCRdb's table is partial and in-frame only. This table has about 280,000 clones, nearly 90% appearing once. The sequencing input was PBMCs or T cells enriched from blood (not recorded which). The receptors were sampled from a woman between 18 and 30 years old with acute COVID-19.

The chain employs TRBV11-2 and TRBJ1-1; D remains ambiguous. The germline CDR1 and CDR2 sequences are SGHAT and FQNNGV. The CDR3 sequence is 18 residues long. Trimming cost V 5 bases and J 0 bases, with 22 bases left between them. CDR3 sequence (DNA): TGTGCCAGCAGCGAGGAGTCCTTCGGAAGGAGCATGAACACTGAAGCTTTCTTT. Residues: CASSEESFGRSMNTEAFF.

This clone was counted once. The chain uses TRBV4-2 and TRBJ2-1; 7 bases agree with TRBD2. With V trimmed by 6 bases and J by 7 bases, 18 bases remained unmatched. Looked up from germline, CDR1 is LGHNA and CDR2 is YNFKEQ. This CDR3 has 17 amino acids. The DNA for the CDR3 is TGTGCCAGCAGGGGAGCTAGCGTGGGGGGAGGGGTGAATGAGCAGTTCTTC. Amino acid sequence: CASRGASVGGGVNEQFF.

The chain carries TRBV13 and TRBJ2-1, with 8 bases that match TRBD1. The CDR3 sequence is 15 residues long. The germline gives CDR1 PRHDT, CDR2 FYEKMQ (reference sequence). J was trimmed by 6 bases and V by 5 bases; bases with no gene match: 9. The CDR3 region has the DNA TGTGCCAGCAGCACCCAGGGGGCGATCATCAATGAGCAGTTCTTC. Translation: CASSTQGAIINEQFF. Full variable domain (rest looked up from reference TRBV13 and TRBJ2-1): AAGVIQSPRHLIKEKRETATLKCYPIPRHDTVYWYQQGPGQDPQFLISFYEKMQSDKGSIPDRFSAQQFSDYHSELNMSSLELGDSALYFCASSTQGAIINEQFFGPGTRLTVL.

This clone was seen once. The chain employs TRBV28 and TRBJ2-7; tentatively, D is TRBD1 (5 bases). V lost 6 bases and J lost 2, with 17 bases in between. The CDR3 is 15 residues long. In germline, CDR1 is MDHEN, CDR2 SYDVKM. CDR3 sequence reads: CASSPGAQATYEQYF. CDR3 nucleotide sequence: TGTGCCAGCAGCCCTGGGGCCCAGGCCACCTACGAGCAGTACTTC.

The chain couples TRBV5-1 to TRBJ2-1, with TRBD2 identical over 15 bases. V was pared by 4 bases and J by 6 bases, with 8 bases of the junction left unmatched. This CDR3 region has 17 residues. Germline-derived CDR1 and CDR2 are SGHRS and YFSETQ. CDR3 bases: TGCGCCAGCAGCGGGACTAGCGGGAGGATAACAGTCAATGAGCAGTTCTTC. It is translated as CASSGTSGRITVNEQFF.

The V and J genes are TRBV19 and TRBJ1-5, with a tentative D call TRBD1 (5 bases). CDR1 LNHDA and CDR2 SQIVND come from the germline V gene (reference sequence). This CDR3 comprises 15 residues. Trimming stripped 5 bases from V and 0 bases from J, with 11 bases between. The CDR3 coding sequence is TGTGCCAGTAGTTATGGACAACATAGCAATCAGCCCCAGCATTTT. It translates to CASSYGQHSNQPQHF.

J is TRBJ1-1 and V is TRBV6-5, with a tentative D call TRBD1 (6 bases). Germline V lookup: CDR1 MNHEY, CDR2 SVGAGI. There are 13 residues in the CDR3. V lost 4 bases and J 4 bases, leaving 10 bases between the germline ends. CDR3 in DNA: TGTGCCAGCAGTTTCAGGGGAAGCACTGAAGCTTTCTTT. Translating gives CASSFRGSTEAFF.

The CDR3 loop is CASSQDQGNGNTIYF. For the CDR3, the DNA is TGTGCCAGCAGCCAAGATCAGGGAAATGGAAACACCATATATTTT. The rearrangement uses TRBV4-2 and TRBJ1-3; D is perhaps TRBD1 (5 bases). Trimming stripped 0 bases from V and 3 bases from J, with 9 bases between. Germline V lookup: CDR1 LGHNA, CDR2 YNFKEQ. There are 15 residues in the CDR3.

This chain joins TRBV19 and TRBJ2-3, with 13 nucleotides matching TRBD2. Germline CDR1 LNHDA, CDR2 SQIVND (reference sequence). The CDR3 has 18 residues. V lost 5 bases, J lost 2 bases, and 10 bases stayed unmatched. The DNA of the CDR3 is TGTGCCAGTAGTGCCGGGACTAGCGGGAAGGGTCCCACAGATACGCAGTATTTT. It specifies CASSAGTSGKGPTDTQYF.

J is TRBJ2-2 and V is TRBV7-9; tentatively, D is TRBD1 (6 bases). From germline, CDR1 is SEHNR and CDR2 FQNEAQ (reference sequence). This CDR3 has 19 amino acids. V was shortened by 6 bases and J by 4 bases, with 27 bases between the two germline ends. The CDR3 region has the DNA TGTGCCAGCAGACATCAGGGCGGCAGGGGATTTGTTGGCACCGGGGAGCTGTTTTTT. Translating gives CASRHQGGRGFVGTGELFF.